The 27 T cell receptor beta chains given below trace back to one sample, sequenced in a study of identical twins. TCRdb re-analysed the 5' RACE reads in MiXCR, keeping a single row per CDR3 protein. The sample shows 700,000 or so distinct CDR3 sequences, 8.6% of them seen only once. The same specimen was also included in a second study, on yellow fever vaccine responses in identical twins.

The sample consisted of PBMCs. Receptors originate from a woman between 18 and 29 years old in good health.

In this sample, this clonotype turned up a few times. This chain links TRBV6-5 with TRBJ2-7; a weak D match, TRBD1 (6 bases). The germline V gene encodes CDR1 MNHEY and CDR2 SVGAGI. The CDR3 spans 14 residues. Trimming removed 1 base from V and 4 bases from J, with 11 bases in between. CDR3 sequence (DNA): TGTGCCAGCAGTTACTTTCAGGGGAGTTACGAGCAGTACTTC. Its translation is CASSYFQGSYEQYF.

The V and J genes are TRBV14 and TRBJ2-3; 10 nucleotides line up with TRBD2. The CDR3 runs 20 residues. CDR1 is SGHDN and CDR2 is FVKESK in the germline V gene. J gave up 6 bases and V 1 base, and 19 bases lay outside the gene matches. The CDR3: CASSQGQGWSSGGRRDTQYF. The CDR3 DNA sequence: TGTGCCAGCAGCCAAGGTCAGGGGTGGTCTAGCGGGGGCCGGAGGGATACGCAGTATTTT.

The table lists this clonotype with many counts. V is TRBV28 and J is TRBJ1-5; D remains unclear. This CDR3 has 16 residues. V was pared by 3 bases and J by 0 bases, with 12 bases between. The germline CDR1 and CDR2 sequences are MDHEN and SYDVKM. CDR3 amino acids: CASSLSAGVSNQPQHF. CDR3 nucleotides: TGTGCCAGCAGTTTGAGTGCTGGGGTTAGCAATCAGCCCCAGCATTTT.

The rearrangement links TRBV4-2 to TRBJ1-1, with D uncertain. This CDR3 is 13 amino acids long. Between the trimmed V and J ends, which lost 4 bases and 5 bases, there was a span of 11 bases. Per the germline V gene, CDR1 is LGHNA and CDR2 is YNFKEQ. CDR3 in amino acids: CASSRTLGTEAFF. CDR3 bases: TGTGCCAGCAGCCGGACCCTAGGGACTGAAGCTTTCTTT.

The CDR3 is CASSLGLHGELFF. CDR3 coding DNA: TGTGCCAGCAGTCTAGGGTTGCACGGGGAGCTGTTTTTT. The V and J genes are TRBV12-3 or TRBV12-4 and TRBJ2-2; D gene uncertain. Trimming removed 5 bases from V and 7 bases from J, with 11 bases in between. The CDR3 length is 13 residues.

This clonotype was observed many times. J is TRBJ2-1 and V is TRBV20-1, with D possibly TRBD2 on 6 matching bases. Germline V gene sequence: CDR1 DFQATT, CDR2 SNEGSKA (reference sequence). V was shortened by 1 base and J by 10 bases, with 11 bases between the two germline ends. CDR3 length equals 12 residues. The CDR3 region has the DNA TGCAGTGCTAGAGGGTCGGGAGAGGAGCAGTTCTTC. As protein: CSARGSGEEQFF.

This clonotype has ten or more counts. The chain couples TRBV7-9 to TRBJ2-5, with D unresolved. The CDR3 extends over 14 amino acids. Between the trimmed V and J ends, which lost 2 bases and 1 base, there was a span of 8 bases. Germline CDR1 SEHNR, CDR2 FQNEAQ (reference sequence). The CDR3: CASSLPGSQETQYF. The CDR3 DNA sequence: TGTGCCAGCAGCTTACCCGGCAGCCAAGAGACCCAGTACTTC.

This clonotype was seen once. One end of the junction varies from germline; a read error may be responsible. The rearrangement uses TRBV12-3 or TRBV12-4 and TRBJ2-3; 7 nucleotides match TRBD2. CDR3 length: 18 residues. CDR3 in DNA: TGTACCAGCAGTTTCAGGGCGAGGCGGGGGTCCCCCACAGATACGCAGTATTTT. It codes for CTSSFRARRGSPTDTQYF.

The chain recombines TRBV11-3 with TRBJ2-3, with D perhaps TRBD2 (6 bases). V lost 0 bases to trimming and J lost 4 bases, with 11 bases between them. This CDR3 spans 15 amino acids. Germline V gives CDR1 SGHNT, CDR2 YENEEA. The DNA of the CDR3 is TGTGCCAGCAGCTTAGACGGTTCTAGCGCAGATACGCAGTATTTT. Translating it yields CASSLDGSSADTQYF.

The chain combines TRBV3-1 with TRBJ2-7, with D possibly TRBD1 on 7 matching bases. The CDR3 totals 14 residues. Germline V gene lookup returns CDR1 LGHDT and CDR2 YNNKEL (reference sequence). The ends were cut back, 1 base at V and 2 bases at J, with 9 bases in the middle. This chain's CDR3 is CASSQGRGAYEQYF. The CDR3 bases are TGTGCCAGCAGCCAAGGCAGGGGGGCCTACGAGCAGTACTTC.

The rearrangement joins TRBV4-3 to TRBJ1-2, with a weak D call TRBD1 (5 bases). This CDR3 contains 16 residues. Germline V gene data show CDR1 as LGHNA and CDR2 as YSLEER. V dropped 0 bases and J dropped 10 bases, with 21 bases sitting between them. Written as DNA, the CDR3 is TGCGCCAGCAGCCAAGATGTACTGGGACCCTTGGGGGACTACACCTTC. This gives the protein CASSQDVLGPLGDYTF.

This chain joins TRBV4-1 and TRBJ2-4; a weak D match, TRBD1 (6 bases). V was cut by 4 bases and J by 4 bases, with 14 bases left in between. This CDR3 region has 15 residues. The germline V gene has CDR1 MGHRA and CDR2 YSYEKL. The CDR3 is CASSLVRTDKNIQYF. DNA of the CDR3: TGCGCCAGCAGCCTTGTAAGGACAGATAAAAACATTCAGTACTTC.

The chain has TRBV28 and TRBJ1-4; 8 nucleotides agree with TRBD1. The CDR3 covers 15 residues. The germline gives CDR1 MDHEN, CDR2 SYDVKM. V lost 8 bases and J lost 8; bases outside the gene matches: 13. Written as DNA, the CDR3 is TGTGCCAGCTCTAATCGACAGGGGCTCGGCGAAAAACTGTTTTTT. Encoded protein: CASSNRQGLGEKLFF.

The chain joins TRBV28 to TRBJ2-3; 10 bases map to TRBD2. The CDR3 totals 16 residues. CDR1 is MDHEN and CDR2 is SYDVKM in the germline V gene. J gave up 0 bases and V 4 bases, and 4 bases lay outside the gene matches. CDR3 in DNA: TGTGCCAGCAGTTGGAGCGGGAGGGATAGCACAGATACGCAGTATTTT. Its translation: CASSWSGRDSTDTQYF. Based on the CDR3 plus reference TRBV28 and TRBJ2-3, the full variable domain is DVKVTQSSRYLVKRTGEKVFLECVQDMDHENMFWYRQDPGLGLRLIYFSYDVKMKEKGDIPEGYSVSREKKERFSLILESASTNQTSMYLCASSWSGRDSTDTQYFGPGTRLTVL.

This clonotype has a count of ten or more. The chain carries TRBV14 and TRBJ2-1; D uncertain. The V and J ends lost 4 bases and 8 bases respectively, with 12 bases between them. Looked up from germline, CDR1 is SGHDN and CDR2 is FVKESK. This CDR3 has 13 amino acids. Here the CDR3 reads CASSRDLVDEQFF. CDR3 DNA: TGTGCCAGCAGCCGTGATTTAGTTGATGAGCAGTTCTTC.

This clonotype was counted only a few times. The chain combines TRBV29-1 with TRBJ2-6, with a possible D match to TRBD1 (5 bases). CDR3 length equals 13 residues. The germline V and J ends were trimmed by 7 bases and 3 bases, with 10 bases remaining between them. Germline V gives CDR1 SQVTM, CDR2 ANQGSEA. The CDR3 nucleotides are TGCAGCGGTAGGGGCAGTGGGGCCAACGTCCTGACTTTC. Its translation: CSGRGSGANVLTF.

This clonotype was seen many times. V gene TRBV29-1 combines with J gene TRBJ2-1; tentatively, D is TRBD1 (6 bases). This CDR3 contains 12 residues. Germline values: CDR1 SQVTM, CDR2 ANQGSEA. Trimming cost V 6 bases and J 7 bases, with 13 bases left between them. CDR3 coding DNA: TGCAGCGTAGACTTAAGGGGGAATGAGCAGTTCTTC. Protein product: CSVDLRGNEQFF.

The rearrangement uses TRBV5-1 and TRBJ2-3; TRBD1 aligns across 8 bases. The CDR3 extends over 19 amino acids. With V trimmed by 0 bases and J by 1 base, 13 bases remained unmatched. Per the germline V gene, CDR1 is SGHRS and CDR2 is YFSETQ. CDR3 loop: CASSLGRGPARGGTDTQYF. The CDR3 bases are TGCGCCAGCAGCTTGGGCAGGGGGCCAGCGCGGGGTGGCACAGATACGCAGTATTTT.

The gene calls are TRBV5-1 and TRBJ1-3, with no clear D. V lost 0 bases, J lost 2 bases, and 12 bases lay in between. The CDR3 is 16 amino acids. Looked up from germline, CDR1 is SGHRS and CDR2 is YFSETQ. The CDR3 loop is CASSLAGVQTGNTIYF. CDR3 in DNA: TGCGCCAGCAGCTTGGCCGGAGTGCAGACTGGAAACACCATATATTTT.

There are a few counts of this clonotype. The chain couples TRBV3-1 to TRBJ2-3; 8 bases line up with TRBD2. This CDR3 is built from 17 residues. The V and J ends lost 4 bases and 3 bases, in that order; junction bases with no gene match: 12. Germline loops: CDR1 LGHDT, CDR2 YNNKEL (reference sequence). CDR3: CASSPLPPGGGTDTQYF. In DNA, the CDR3 is TGTGCCAGCAGCCCCCTTCCTCCGGGAGGGGGAACAGATACGCAGTATTTT.

This clonotype was detected a few times. V and J are TRBV11-2 and TRBJ2-7; the D gene could be TRBD1 or TRBD2 (6 bases each). The length of the CDR3 is 15 residues. V was pared by 4 bases and J by 4 bases, with 17 bases between. Germline CDR1 is SGHAT and CDR2 is FQNNGV. The CDR3 DNA reads as TGTGCCAGCAGCTCACCGACAGGCGGGAAGTACGAGCAGTACTTC. This translates into CASSSPTGGKYEQYF.

This clonotype has ten or more counts. The rearrangement links TRBV3-1 to TRBJ2-3; D not resolved. This CDR3 has 13 residues. Deletions cut 1 base from V and 1 base from J, with 3 bases between. Germline V gene sequence: CDR1 LGHDT, CDR2 YNNKEL (reference sequence). In DNA, the CDR3 is TGTGCCAGCAGCCAAGGGGGCACAGATACGCAGTATTTT. Protein sequence: CASSQGGTDTQYF.

Many counts were recorded for this clonotype. The chain recombines TRBV12-3 or TRBV12-4 with TRBJ2-1; 8 nucleotides agree with TRBD2. CDR3 length: 15 amino acids. Trimming took 5 bases from V and 2 from J; bases not matched to a gene: 5. The CDR3 coding sequence is TGTGCCAGCAGTCCGCCGGGAGGGCCCTACAATGAGCAGTTCTTC. Its protein is CASSPPGGPYNEQFF.

This clonotype has just a few counts. The gene calls are TRBV12-5 and TRBJ2-5, with D hard to call. The CDR3 consists of 16 residues. The germline V gene encodes CDR1 LGHNT and CDR2 FRNRAP. V was shortened by 2 bases and J by 2 bases, with 15 bases between the two germline ends. The CDR3 loop reads CASGLFGDTEQETQYF. The CDR3, as DNA: TGTGCTAGTGGTTTGTTTGGAGACACGGAACAAGAGACCCAGTACTTC.

This clonotype was picked up a small number of times. The V call is TRBV6-5, the J call TRBJ2-7; 9 nucleotides align to TRBD1. The length of the CDR3 is 16 residues. Germline V CDR1 and CDR2: MNHEY, SVGAGI. The trim removed 4 bases at V and 6 bases at J, leaving 13 bases unmatched. The CDR3 loop reads CASSSHDLGQGAEQYF. CDR3 bases: TGTGCCAGCAGTTCGCACGACCTGGGACAGGGTGCCGAGCAGTACTTC.

This clonotype was detected ten times or more. Its ends do not fully match the called genes, so a read error is possible. The genes are TRBV15 and TRBJ2-1; D is uncertain. CDR3 length equals 13 residues. Germline lookup yields CDR1 LNHNV and CDR2 YYDKDF (reference sequence). As DNA, the CDR3 is TGTGCCACCAGCGGAGACACCTACAATGAGCAGTTCTTC. This translates into CATSGDTYNEQFF.

This clonotype was observed at least ten times. The gene calls are TRBV12-3 or TRBV12-4 and TRBJ2-5; 7 nucleotides agree with TRBD1. The CDR3 is 13 residues long. The ends lost 7 bases at V and 5 bases at J; junction bases unmatched: 7. The CDR3 reads CASTFRGGETQYF. The DNA of the CDR3 is TGTGCCAGCACTTTCCGAGGGGGCGAGACCCAGTACTTC.